Given below is one TCR beta chain in context. The antigen is not known. This table comes from immunoSEQ multiplex PCR, and its TCRdb copy is limited to in-frame clones, with some not included. The data hold over 150,000 clones, with about 92% observed a single time. These data come from a study of T cell responses to AZD1222 COVID-19 vaccine. With 7 bases removed from V and 4 bases from J, the gap between germline ends came to 14 bases. The CDR3 is made up of 14 amino acids. Germline loops: CDR1 SGHRS, CDR2 YFSETQ. Study-wide results and limits: Repertoire sampling happened only post peak T cell response.

The chain carries TRBV5-1 and TRBJ2-2, with no clear D. Sequencing was performed on peripheral blood, taken on day 0 of AZD1222 vaccination. The sequence was collected from an adult in good health. Here the CDR3 DNA reads TGCGCCAGCGGTGACCAGGATTCCACCGGGGAGCTGTTTTTT. Translated: CASGDQDSTGELFF.